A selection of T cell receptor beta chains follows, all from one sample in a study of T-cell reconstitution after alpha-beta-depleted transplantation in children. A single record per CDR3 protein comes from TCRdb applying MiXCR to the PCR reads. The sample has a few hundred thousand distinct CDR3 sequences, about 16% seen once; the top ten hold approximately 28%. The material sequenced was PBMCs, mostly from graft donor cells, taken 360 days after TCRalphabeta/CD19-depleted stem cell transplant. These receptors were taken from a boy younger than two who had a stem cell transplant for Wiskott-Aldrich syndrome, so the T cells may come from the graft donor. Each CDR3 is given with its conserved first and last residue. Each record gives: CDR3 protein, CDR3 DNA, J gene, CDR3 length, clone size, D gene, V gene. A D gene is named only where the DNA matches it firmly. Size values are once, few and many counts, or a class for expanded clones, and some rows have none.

CSVLQGLNTEAFF,TGCAGCGTTTTACAGGGGTTGAACACTGAAGCTTTCTTT,TRBJ1-1,13,NA,TRBD1,TRBV29-1
CASSLSPLTGQGVVPEAFF,TGTGCCAGCAGTTTATCCCCACTCACGGGACAGGGGGTAGTTCCCGAAGCTTTCTTT,TRBJ1-1,19,many,TRBD1,TRBV28
CASSLGGRAGETQYF,TGTGCCAGCAGTTTAGGAGGCAGGGCCGGAGAGACCCAGTACTTC,TRBJ2-5,15,many,NA,TRBV12-3/TRBV12-4
CASSTPGTGSYEQYF,TGTGCCAGCAGTACGCCCGGGACAGGCTCCTACGAGCAGTACTTC,TRBJ2-7,15,few,TRBD1,TRBV27
CASSKLAGFVAYEQYF,TGTGCCAGCAGTAAACTAGCGGGATTCGTGGCCTACGAGCAGTACTTC,TRBJ2-7,16,few,TRBD2,TRBV2
CASSLSFDIAKNIQYF,TGTGCCAGCAGCTTAAGCTTCGACATTGCCAAAAACATTCAGTACTTC,TRBJ2-4,16,few,NA,TRBV7-9
CASSFTLGLTKNIQYF,TGTGCCAGCAGTTTTACATTAGGGCTAACCAAAAACATTCAGTACTTC,TRBJ2-4,16,NA,NA,TRBV12-3/TRBV12-4
CSARGLNQPQHF,TGCAGTGCTAGAGGCCTAAATCAGCCCCAGCATTTT,TRBJ1-5,12,NA,NA,TRBV20-1
CASSLGQGETYNEQFF,TGTGCCAGCAGCCTAGGCCAGGGGGAGACCTACAATGAGCAGTTCTTC,TRBJ2-1,16,NA,TRBD1,TRBV5-4
CASSSRGLGETQYF,TGCGCCAGCAGCTCCAGGGGGCTGGGAGAGACCCAGTACTTC,TRBJ2-5,14,NA,TRBD1,TRBV5-1
CTSCLGMRTIPSTDTQYF,TGTACCAGCTGTTTAGGGATGAGGACTATCCCTAGCACAGATACGCAGTATTTT,TRBJ2-3,18,NA,NA,TRBV3-1
CASRPGTSGFSYNEQFF,TGTGCCAGCAGGCCCGGGACTAGCGGCTTCTCCTACAATGAGCAGTTCTTC,TRBJ2-1,17,few,TRBD2,TRBV7-6
CASSQLPGQTISSPLHF,TGTGCCAGCAGCCAGCTGCCGGGACAGACCATTTCGTCACCCCTCCACTTT,TRBJ1-6,17,NA,TRBD1,TRBV3-1
CSARVEQGINQPQHF,TGCAGTGCTAGAGTCGAACAGGGGATCAATCAGCCCCAGCATTTT,TRBJ1-5,15,NA,TRBD1,TRBV20-1
CASTRPGLAGVNEQFF,TGTGCCAGCACCCGCCCGGGACTAGCGGGAGTCAATGAGCAGTTCTTC,TRBJ2-1,16,NA,TRBD2,TRBV7-2
CSASRTDGNTIYF,TGCAGTGCTAGTAGGACAGACGGAAACACCATATATTTT,TRBJ1-3,13,few,NA,TRBV20-1